A few counts support the clone carrying this T cell receptor beta chain. Its target is not known. Patients all relapsed after autologous stem cell transplantation, and there was variation in brentuximab vedotin exposure. The data were obtained in a study of PD-1 blockade in classical Hodgkin lymphoma. Notes on the study in general: TCR diversity rose significantly by C4D1 in CD4+ but not CD8+ cells.

The data were produced by immunoSEQ multiplex PCR, yet TCRdb's version contains in-frame clones alone and is incomplete. The repertoire has 100,000 or so clones, approximately 90% of them found once; the top ten carry about 7.1%. The trim removed 5 bases at V and 7 bases at J, leaving 4 bases unmatched. This CDR3 has 14 residues. Germline CDR1 reads SGHVS; CDR2 reads FQNEAQ. The sequence was collected from a human donor with classical Hodgkin lymphoma. The source material was peripheral blood mononuclear cells (PBMCs), sampled before the second cycle of nivolumab. V usage is TRBV7-8 and J usage is TRBJ1-5, with 11 bases matching TRBD1. The CDR3 is CASSGTGGRQPQHF. The CDR3 nucleotides are TGTGCCAGCAGCGGGACAGGGGGACGCCAGCCCCAGCATTTT.